This passage covers 26 T cell receptor beta chains from one sample sequenced in a study of blood T cells in healthy people across ages. The use of a sample-barcoded 5' primer and a J-beta primer mix characterized a second PCR of about 6 to 11 cycles. TCRdb itself ran the 5' RACE reads through MiXCR, one entry per CDR3 protein. The table lists 600,000 to 900,000 distinct CDR3 sequences, around 24% of them singletons, with 2.5% to 3.5% in the top ten. This sample was also put to use in a study of T cells of mothers and their children.

The sequencing input was blood. These receptors were collected from a boy aged 10-17 years in good health.

This clonotype has a handful of counts. The chain combines TRBV5-1 with TRBJ2-7; weak D call: TRBD1 (6 bases). From germline, CDR1 is SGHRS and CDR2 YFSETQ. Trimming removed 6 bases at V and 3 bases at J, with 13 bases between. The CDR3 covers 13 residues. This CDR3 reads CASTGTQRYEQYF. As DNA, the CDR3 is TGCGCCAGCACCGGGACACAGCGCTACGAGCAGTACTTC. The full variable domain, its missing parts supplied by reference TRBV5-1 and TRBJ2-7, is KAGVTQTPRYLIKTRGQQVTLSCSPISGHRSVSWYQQTPGQGLQFLFEYFSETQRNKGNFPGRFSGRQFSNSRSEMNVSTLELGDSALYLCASTGTQRYEQYFGPGTRLTVT.

This chain links TRBV6-1 with TRBJ1-6; D call uncertain. Trimming removed 2 bases at V and 7 bases at J, with 9 bases between. CDR1 and CDR2 (germline): MNHNS, SASEGT. This CDR3 comprises 14 residues. DNA of the CDR3: TGTGCCAGCAGTGAATCCAGTAACAATTCACCCCTCCACTTT. Its protein is CASSESSNNSPLHF.

V gene TRBV6-5 combines with J gene TRBJ2-5; D call uncertain. Germline CDR1 reads MNHEY; CDR2 reads SVGAGI. CDR3 length: 12 residues. The V end was cut by 5 bases, the J end by 4 bases, with 8 bases between. For the CDR3, the DNA is TGTGCCAGCAGTCGAACCCCAGAGACCCAGTACTTC. This translates into CASSRTPETQYF.

This clonotype was picked up one time. The genes are TRBV4-2 and TRBJ1-4; D gene ambiguous. V was clipped by 1 base and J by 0 bases, with 6 bases between them. The germline V gene encodes CDR1 LGHNA and CDR2 YNFKEQ. This CDR3 has 15 residues. CDR3 DNA: TGTGCCAGCAGCCAAGCCCCAGCAACTAATGAAAAACTGTTTTTT. Its translation: CASSQAPATNEKLFF.

This clonotype was detected once. The chain combines TRBV3-1 with TRBJ1-1; D unclear. Germline V gene sequence: CDR1 LGHDT, CDR2 YNNKEL (reference sequence). Trimming removed 3 bases from V and 10 bases from J, with 9 bases in between. This CDR3 spans 11 amino acids. As DNA, the CDR3 is TGTGCCAGCAGCCATCGGGGAGGAGCTTTCTTT. This translates into CASSHRGGAFF.

The chain is built from TRBV23-1 and TRBJ1-3; possible D gene TRBD1, 6 bases. TRBV23-1 is annotated as an ORF whose role is uncertain. Trimming removed 3 bases from V and 4 bases from J, with 19 bases in between. The CDR3 has 17 amino acids. This CDR3 reads CASSQPRTGSLGNTIYF. CDR3 in DNA: TGCGCCAGCAGTCAGCCGCGAACAGGGTCTCTAGGAAACACCATATATTTT.

V gene TRBV5-1 combines with J gene TRBJ2-1, with D perhaps TRBD2 (6 bases). Trimming cost V 0 bases and J 14 bases, with 15 bases left between them. Germline V gives CDR1 SGHRS, CDR2 YFSETQ. This CDR3 has 13 amino acids. Here the CDR3 DNA reads TGCGCCAGCAGCTTGGGCTTAGCGAGGAGGGAGTTCTTC. The encoded protein is CASSLGLARREFF.

The rearrangement joins TRBV20-1 to TRBJ2-1, with 7 bases identical to TRBD2. With V trimmed by 7 bases and J by 4 bases, 10 bases remained unmatched. This CDR3 spans 14 amino acids. Per the germline V gene, CDR1 is DFQATT and CDR2 is SNEGSKA (reference sequence). Here the CDR3 reads CSVPGLADYNEQFF. DNA for the CDR3: TGCAGTGTGCCGGGCCTAGCGGATTACAATGAGCAGTTCTTC.

This clonotype appeared a few times. J is TRBJ1-6 and V is TRBV5-1; D is perhaps TRBD1 (6 bases). This CDR3 has 17 residues. With 5 bases removed from V and 6 bases from J, the gap between germline ends came to 21 bases. From germline, CDR1 is SGHRS and CDR2 YFSETQ. In DNA form, the CDR3 reads TGCGCCAGCAGGCATAGGATCGGGGGCTCCCCTAATTCACCCCTCCACTTT. Its translation: CASRHRIGGSPNSPLHF. Combining the CDR3 with reference TRBV5-1 and TRBJ1-6 gives the whole variable domain KAGVTQTPRYLIKTRGQQVTLSCSPISGHRSVSWYQQTPGQGLQFLFEYFSETQRNKGNFPGRFSGRQFSNSRSEMNVSTLELGDSALYLCASRHRIGGSPNSPLHFGNGTRLTVT.

This chain's CDR3 is CASSEDMAVNTEAFF. As DNA, the CDR3 is TGTGCCAGCAGTGAAGATATGGCAGTAAACACTGAAGCTTTCTTT. The rearrangement uses TRBV2 and TRBJ1-1; D is undetermined. The ends were cut back, 1 base at V and 2 bases at J, with 11 bases in the middle. Germline assignment: CDR1 SNHLY and CDR2 FYNNEI. The CDR3 covers 15 residues.

The V call is TRBV20-1, the J call TRBJ2-5; TRBD2 matches at 14 bases. The CDR3 extends over 14 amino acids. From germline, CDR1 is DFQATT and CDR2 SNEGSKA (reference sequence). V trimming: 5 bases; J trimming: 3 bases; junction bases outside the gene matches: 2. CDR3 DNA sequence: TGCAGTGCTTTGGGACTAGCGGGGGAAGAGACCCAGTACTTC. This translates into CSALGLAGEETQYF.

The chain uses TRBV27 and TRBJ1-2; D is uncertain. This CDR3 spans 15 amino acids. Per the germline V gene, CDR1 is MNHEY and CDR2 is SMNVEV (reference sequence). V lost 3 bases and J 1 base, leaving 12 bases between the germline ends. DNA of the CDR3: TGTGCCAGCAGTTTTTCGGGGAGTAATAACTATGGCTACACCTTC. It translates to CASSFSGSNNYGYTF.

CDR3 in DNA: TGTGCCAGCAGCTTTAATGGCGGGACTAGCGGATCCGCAGATACGCAGTATTTT. Translating gives CASSFNGGTSGSADTQYF. V is TRBV7-8 and J is TRBJ2-3; 11 nucleotides line up with TRBD2. Trimming cost V 3 bases and J 4 bases; bases outside gene matches: 12. CDR1 is SGHVS, CDR2 FQNEAQ, per germline. The CDR3 has 18 amino acids.

V is TRBV5-1 and J is TRBJ1-6; D perhaps matches TRBD1 (6 bases). Trimming took off 5 bases at V and 10 bases at J, with 10 bases between the two ends. The CDR3 totals 12 residues. Germline CDR1 SGHRS, CDR2 YFSETQ. The CDR3 DNA sequence: TGCGCCAGCAGACAGGGTCGATCACCCCTCCACTTT. Amino acid sequence: CASRQGRSPLHF.

This sequence joins TRBV20-1 and TRBJ1-6; the D gene is possibly TRBD1 (6 bases). Per germline, CDR1 DFQATT and CDR2 SNEGSKA (reference sequence). The V and J ends lost 0 bases and 5 bases respectively, with 17 bases between them. The CDR3 sequence is 17 residues long. This chain's CDR3 is CSARDAGAYGDNSPLHF. The CDR3, as DNA: TGCAGTGCTAGAGATGCAGGGGCTTACGGGGATAATTCACCCCTCCACTTT.

This clonotype was picked up a small number of times. The chain employs TRBV20-1 and TRBJ2-7, with D possibly matching TRBD2 (6 bases). The germline V gene encodes CDR1 DFQATT and CDR2 SNEGSKA (reference sequence). V shed 3 bases and J shed 2 bases, with 11 bases lying between them. This CDR3 contains 13 residues. Written as DNA, the CDR3 is TGCAGTGCTAGCGGCGGGGAGCCCTACGAGCAGTACTTC. Amino acid sequence: CSASGGEPYEQYF.

This chain uses TRBV7-3 with TRBJ2-3; 10 bases match TRBD2. V lost 5 bases and J lost 4; bases outside the gene matches: 6. Looked up from germline, CDR1 is SGHTA and CDR2 is FQGTGA. The CDR3 runs to 15 residues. The CDR3 sequence: CASSGLAGASDTQYF. In nucleotides, the CDR3 is TGTGCCAGCAGCGGCCTAGCGGGGGCATCAGATACGCAGTATTTT.

The J gene is TRBJ1-1, the V gene TRBV12-3 or TRBV12-4, with no clear D. V was shortened by 4 bases and J by 5 bases, with 8 bases between the two germline ends. The CDR3 has 12 residues. CDR3 sequence: CASSSSLTEAFF. The CDR3 coding sequence is TGTGCCAGCAGTTCCTCGTTGACTGAAGCTTTCTTT.

This clonotype was found a few times. The chain couples TRBV12-3 or TRBV12-4 to TRBJ2-1; D is undetermined. The CDR3 runs to 13 residues. V was pared by 3 bases and J by 3 bases, with 6 bases between. This chain's CDR3 is CASSLEFYNEQFF. Written as DNA, the CDR3 is TGTGCCAGCAGTTTGGAATTCTACAATGAGCAGTTCTTC.

This clonotype was detected ten times or more. V and J are TRBV6-5 and TRBJ1-2; 8 bases match TRBD1. V trimming: 7 bases; J trimming: 7 bases; junction bases outside the gene matches: 11. Germline V lookup: CDR1 MNHEY, CDR2 SVGAGI. The CDR3 consists of 14 residues. Here the CDR3 DNA reads TGTGCCAGCAACCCGGTGACAGGGGCGAGTGGCTACACCTTC. Translation gives CASNPVTGASGYTF.

The chain couples TRBV28 to TRBJ2-4; TRBD2 might be the D (6 bases). Trimming left V 4 bases short and J 5 bases short, with 18 bases between. Germline loops: CDR1 MDHEN, CDR2 SYDVKM. The CDR3 sequence is 16 residues long. The CDR3 reads CASSSPWDSTQNIQYF. Written as DNA, the CDR3 is TGTGCCAGCAGTTCCCCTTGGGACTCGACTCAAAACATTCAGTACTTC.

The CDR3 DNA reads TGCGCCAGCAGCCCTAAGGCGAACACTGAAGCTTTCTTT. This codes for CASSPKANTEAFF. This sequence joins TRBV5-1 and TRBJ1-1; D remains ambiguous. Germline V gene sequence: CDR1 SGHRS, CDR2 YFSETQ. The CDR3 extends over 13 amino acids. The V end was cut by 4 bases, the J end by 1 base, with 8 bases between.

The chain links TRBV15 to TRBJ2-1; D gene ambiguous. CDR1 LNHNV and CDR2 YYDKDF come from the germline V gene (reference sequence). CDR3 length: 14 amino acids. V was shortened by 5 bases and J by 2 bases, with 10 bases between the two germline ends. Written as DNA, the CDR3 is TGTGCCACCAGCCCCCACCGGGCCTACAATGAGCAGTTCTTC. It is translated as CATSPHRAYNEQFF.

The table lists this clonotype with a few counts. The chain joins TRBV7-9 to TRBJ2-3; 12 bases are a match to TRBD2. V lost 5 bases, J lost 6 bases, and 12 bases stayed unmatched. This CDR3 spans 17 amino acids. From germline, CDR1 is SEHNR and CDR2 FQNEAQ (reference sequence). The CDR3 is CASSQWASGGVPDTQYF. The CDR3, as DNA: TGTGCCAGCAGCCAGTGGGCTAGCGGGGGGGTCCCTGATACGCAGTATTTT.

The J gene is TRBJ2-3, the V gene TRBV3-1; 8 bases line up with TRBD1. Germline CDR1 and CDR2: LGHDT and YNNKEL (reference sequence). CDR3 length equals 16 residues. Germline trimming cut 9 bases from V and 5 bases from J; bases unmatched to any gene: 16. DNA for the CDR3: TGTGCCAGTTCCCCACTCCTAGGGACAGGACGAGATACGCAGTATTTT. Translation: CASSPLLGTGRDTQYF.

CDR3 DNA: TGTGCCATCAGCCAGGGGGATGAGCAGTTCTTC. It specifies CAISQGDEQFF. This rearrangement joins TRBV10-3 to TRBJ2-1, with 7 bases fitting TRBD1. V lost 6 bases and J lost 8; bases outside the gene matches: 1. Looked up from germline, CDR1 is ENHRY and CDR2 is SYGVKD. This CDR3 contains 11 residues.